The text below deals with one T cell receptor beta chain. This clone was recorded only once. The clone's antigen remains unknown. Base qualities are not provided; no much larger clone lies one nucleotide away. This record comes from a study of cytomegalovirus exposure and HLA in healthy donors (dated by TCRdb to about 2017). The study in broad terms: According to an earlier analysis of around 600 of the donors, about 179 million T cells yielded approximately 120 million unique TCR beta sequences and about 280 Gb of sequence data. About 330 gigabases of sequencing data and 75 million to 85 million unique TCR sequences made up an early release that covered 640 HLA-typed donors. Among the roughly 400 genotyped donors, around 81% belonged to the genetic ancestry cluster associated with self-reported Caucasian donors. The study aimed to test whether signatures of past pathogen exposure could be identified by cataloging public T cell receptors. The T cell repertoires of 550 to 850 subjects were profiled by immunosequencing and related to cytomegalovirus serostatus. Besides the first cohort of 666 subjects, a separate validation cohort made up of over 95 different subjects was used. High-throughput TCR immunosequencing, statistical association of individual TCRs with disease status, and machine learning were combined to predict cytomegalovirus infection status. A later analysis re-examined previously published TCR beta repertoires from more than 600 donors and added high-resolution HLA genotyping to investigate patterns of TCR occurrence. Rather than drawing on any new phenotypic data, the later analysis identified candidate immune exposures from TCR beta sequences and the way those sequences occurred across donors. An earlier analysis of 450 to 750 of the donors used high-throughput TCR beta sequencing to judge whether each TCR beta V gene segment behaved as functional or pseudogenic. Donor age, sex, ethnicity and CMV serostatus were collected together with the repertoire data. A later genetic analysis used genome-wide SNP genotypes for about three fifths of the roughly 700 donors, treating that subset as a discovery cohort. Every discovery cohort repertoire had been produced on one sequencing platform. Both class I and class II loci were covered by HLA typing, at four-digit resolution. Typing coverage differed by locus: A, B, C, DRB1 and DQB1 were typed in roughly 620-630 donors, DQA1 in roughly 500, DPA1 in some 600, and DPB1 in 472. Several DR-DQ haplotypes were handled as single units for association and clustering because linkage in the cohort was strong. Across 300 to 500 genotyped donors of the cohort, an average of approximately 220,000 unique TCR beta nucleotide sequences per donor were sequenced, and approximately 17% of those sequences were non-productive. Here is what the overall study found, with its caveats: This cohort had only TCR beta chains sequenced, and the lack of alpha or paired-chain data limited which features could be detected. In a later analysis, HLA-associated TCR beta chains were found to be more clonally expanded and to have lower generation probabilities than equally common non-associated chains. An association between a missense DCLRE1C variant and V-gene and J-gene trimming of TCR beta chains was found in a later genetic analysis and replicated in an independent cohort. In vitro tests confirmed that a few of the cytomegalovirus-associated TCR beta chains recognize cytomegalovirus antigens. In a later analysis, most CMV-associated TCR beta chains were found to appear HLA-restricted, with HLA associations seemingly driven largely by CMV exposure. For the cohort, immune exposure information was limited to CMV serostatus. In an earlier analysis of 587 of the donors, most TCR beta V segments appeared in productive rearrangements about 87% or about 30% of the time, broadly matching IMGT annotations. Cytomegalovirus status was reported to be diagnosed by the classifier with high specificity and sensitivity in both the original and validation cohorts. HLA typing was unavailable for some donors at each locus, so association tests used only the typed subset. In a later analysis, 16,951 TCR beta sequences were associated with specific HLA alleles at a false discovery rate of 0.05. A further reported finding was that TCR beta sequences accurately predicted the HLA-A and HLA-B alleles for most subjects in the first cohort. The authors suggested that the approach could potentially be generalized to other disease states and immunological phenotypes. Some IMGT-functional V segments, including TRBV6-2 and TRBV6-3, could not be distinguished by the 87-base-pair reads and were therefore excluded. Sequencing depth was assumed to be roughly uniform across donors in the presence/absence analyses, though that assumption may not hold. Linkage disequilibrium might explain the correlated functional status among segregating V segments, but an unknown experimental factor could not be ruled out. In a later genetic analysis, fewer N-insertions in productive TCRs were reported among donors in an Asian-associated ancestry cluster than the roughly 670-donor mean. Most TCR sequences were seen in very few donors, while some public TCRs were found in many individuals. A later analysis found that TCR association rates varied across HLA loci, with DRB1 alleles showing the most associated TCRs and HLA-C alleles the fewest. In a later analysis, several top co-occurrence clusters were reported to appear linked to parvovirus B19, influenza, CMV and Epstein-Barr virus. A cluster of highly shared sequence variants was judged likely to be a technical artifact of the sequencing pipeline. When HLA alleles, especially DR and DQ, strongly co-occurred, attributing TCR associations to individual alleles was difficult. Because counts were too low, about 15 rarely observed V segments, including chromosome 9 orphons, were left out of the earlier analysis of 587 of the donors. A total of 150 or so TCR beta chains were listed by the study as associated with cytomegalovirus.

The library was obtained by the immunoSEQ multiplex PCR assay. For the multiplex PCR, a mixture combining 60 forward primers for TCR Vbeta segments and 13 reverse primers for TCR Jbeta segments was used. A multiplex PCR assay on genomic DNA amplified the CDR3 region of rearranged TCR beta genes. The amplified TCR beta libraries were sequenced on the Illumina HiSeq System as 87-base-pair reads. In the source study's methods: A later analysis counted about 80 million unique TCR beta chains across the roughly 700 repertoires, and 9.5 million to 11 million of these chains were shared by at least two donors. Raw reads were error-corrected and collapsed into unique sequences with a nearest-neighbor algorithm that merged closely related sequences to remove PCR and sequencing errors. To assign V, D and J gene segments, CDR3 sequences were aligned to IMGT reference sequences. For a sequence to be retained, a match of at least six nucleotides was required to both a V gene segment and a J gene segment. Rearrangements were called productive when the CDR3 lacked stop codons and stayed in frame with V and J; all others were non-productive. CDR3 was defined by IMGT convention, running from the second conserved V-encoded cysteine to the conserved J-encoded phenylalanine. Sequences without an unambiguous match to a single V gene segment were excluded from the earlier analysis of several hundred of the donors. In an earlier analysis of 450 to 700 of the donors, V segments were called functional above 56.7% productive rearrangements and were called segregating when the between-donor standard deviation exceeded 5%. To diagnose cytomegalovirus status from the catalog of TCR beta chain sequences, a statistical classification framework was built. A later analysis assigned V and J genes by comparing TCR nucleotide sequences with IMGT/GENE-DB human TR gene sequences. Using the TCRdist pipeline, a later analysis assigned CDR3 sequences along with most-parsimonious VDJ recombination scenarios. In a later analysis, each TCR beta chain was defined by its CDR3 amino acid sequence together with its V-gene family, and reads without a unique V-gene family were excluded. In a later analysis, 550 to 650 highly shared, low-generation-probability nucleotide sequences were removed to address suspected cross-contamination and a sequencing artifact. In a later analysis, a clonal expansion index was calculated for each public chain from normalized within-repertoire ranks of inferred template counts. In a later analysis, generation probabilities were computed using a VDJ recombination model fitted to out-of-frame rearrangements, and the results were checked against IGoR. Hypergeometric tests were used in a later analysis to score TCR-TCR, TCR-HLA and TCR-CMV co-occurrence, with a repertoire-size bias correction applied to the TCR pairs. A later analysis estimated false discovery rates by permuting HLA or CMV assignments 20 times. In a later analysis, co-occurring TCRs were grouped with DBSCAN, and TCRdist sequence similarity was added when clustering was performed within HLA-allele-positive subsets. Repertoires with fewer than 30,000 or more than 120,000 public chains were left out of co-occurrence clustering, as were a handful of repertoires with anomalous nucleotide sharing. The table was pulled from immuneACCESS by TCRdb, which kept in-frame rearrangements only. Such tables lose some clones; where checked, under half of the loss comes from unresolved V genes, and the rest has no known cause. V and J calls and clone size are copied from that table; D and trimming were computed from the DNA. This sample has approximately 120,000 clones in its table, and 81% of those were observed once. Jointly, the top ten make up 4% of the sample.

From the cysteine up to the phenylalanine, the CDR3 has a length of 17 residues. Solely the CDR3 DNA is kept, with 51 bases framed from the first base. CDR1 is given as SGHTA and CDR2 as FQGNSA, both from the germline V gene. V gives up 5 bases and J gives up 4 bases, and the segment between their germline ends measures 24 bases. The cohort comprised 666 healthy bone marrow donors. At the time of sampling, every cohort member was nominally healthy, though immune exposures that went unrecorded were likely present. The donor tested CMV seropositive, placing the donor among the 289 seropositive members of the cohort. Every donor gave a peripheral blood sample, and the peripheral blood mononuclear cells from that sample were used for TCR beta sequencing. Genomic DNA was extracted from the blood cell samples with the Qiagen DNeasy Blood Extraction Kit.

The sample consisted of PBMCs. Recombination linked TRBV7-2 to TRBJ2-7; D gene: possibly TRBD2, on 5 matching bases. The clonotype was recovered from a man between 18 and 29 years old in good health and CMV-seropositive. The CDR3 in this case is CASSTEAARSVLYEQYF. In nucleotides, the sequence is TGTGCCAGCAGCACTGAAGCGGCCCGCTCGGTCTTATACGAGCAGTACTTC.